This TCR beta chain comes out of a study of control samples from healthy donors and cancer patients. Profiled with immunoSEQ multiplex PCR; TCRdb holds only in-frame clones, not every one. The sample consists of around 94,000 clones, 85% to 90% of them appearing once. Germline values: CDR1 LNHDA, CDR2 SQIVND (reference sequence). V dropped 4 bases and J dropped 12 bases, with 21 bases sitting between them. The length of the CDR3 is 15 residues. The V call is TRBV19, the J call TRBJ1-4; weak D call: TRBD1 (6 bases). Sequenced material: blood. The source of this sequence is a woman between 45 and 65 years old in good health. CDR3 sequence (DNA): TGTGCCAGTAGTACTCGACAGGTCCGGCGAAGCGAACTGTTTTTT. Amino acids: CASSTRQVRRSELFF. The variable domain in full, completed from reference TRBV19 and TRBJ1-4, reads DGGITQSPKYLFRKEGQNVTLSCEQNLNHDAMYWYRQDPGQGLRLIYYSQIVNDFQKGDIAEGYSVSREKKESFPLTVTSAQKNPTAFYLCASSTRQVRRSELFFGSGTQLSVL.